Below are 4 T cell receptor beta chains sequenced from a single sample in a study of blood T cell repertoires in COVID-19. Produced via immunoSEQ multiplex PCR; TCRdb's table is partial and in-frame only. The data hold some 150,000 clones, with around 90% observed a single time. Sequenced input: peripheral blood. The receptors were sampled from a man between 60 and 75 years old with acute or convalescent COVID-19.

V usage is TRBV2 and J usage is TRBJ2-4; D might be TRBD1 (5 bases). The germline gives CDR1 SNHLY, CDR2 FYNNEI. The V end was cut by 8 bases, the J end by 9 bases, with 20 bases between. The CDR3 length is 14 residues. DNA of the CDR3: TGTGCCAGCGCCATTTCGGCGCCCCAGGGCATTCAGTACTTC. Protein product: CASAISAPQGIQYF.

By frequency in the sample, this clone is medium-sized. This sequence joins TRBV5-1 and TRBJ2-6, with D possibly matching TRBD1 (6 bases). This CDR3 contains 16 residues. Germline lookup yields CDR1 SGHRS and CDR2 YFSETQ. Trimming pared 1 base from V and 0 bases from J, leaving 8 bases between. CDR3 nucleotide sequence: TGCGCCAGCAGCTTGACAGGGACCTCTGGGGCCAACGTCCTGACTTTC. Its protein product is CASSLTGTSGANVLTF.

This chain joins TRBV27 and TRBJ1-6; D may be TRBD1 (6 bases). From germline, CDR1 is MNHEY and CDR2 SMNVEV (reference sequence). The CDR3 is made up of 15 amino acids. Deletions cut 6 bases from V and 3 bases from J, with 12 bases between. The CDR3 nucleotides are TGTGCCAGCAGCTCAGGGGTCTTCTATAATTCACCCCTCCACTTT. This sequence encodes CASSSGVFYNSPLHF.

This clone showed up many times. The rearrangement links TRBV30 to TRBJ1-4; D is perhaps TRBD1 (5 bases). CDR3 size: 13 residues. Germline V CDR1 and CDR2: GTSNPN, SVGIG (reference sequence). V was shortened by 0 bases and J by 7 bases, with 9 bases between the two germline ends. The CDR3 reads CAWSVHQGEKLFF. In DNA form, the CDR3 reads TGTGCCTGGAGTGTACATCAGGGTGAAAAACTGTTTTTT.